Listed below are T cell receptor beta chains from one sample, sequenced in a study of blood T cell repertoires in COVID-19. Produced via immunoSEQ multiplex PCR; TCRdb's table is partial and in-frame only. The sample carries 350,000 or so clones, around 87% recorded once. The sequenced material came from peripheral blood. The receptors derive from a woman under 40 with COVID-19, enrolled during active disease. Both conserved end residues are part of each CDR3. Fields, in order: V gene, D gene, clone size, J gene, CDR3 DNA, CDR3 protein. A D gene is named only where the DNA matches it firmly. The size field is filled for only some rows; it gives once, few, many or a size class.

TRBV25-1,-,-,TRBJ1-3,TGTGCCAGCAGTGAATTGGGGGACTACTCTGGAAACACCATATATTTT,CASSELGDYSGNTIYF
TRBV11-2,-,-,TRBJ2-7,TGTGCCAGCAGCCTCAGATGGCAGTCTTACGAGCAGTACTTC,CASSLRWQSYEQYF
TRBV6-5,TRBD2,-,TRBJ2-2,TGTGCCAGCAGACCCGGGACTAGTGACACCGGGGAGCTGTTTTTT,CASRPGTSDTGELFF
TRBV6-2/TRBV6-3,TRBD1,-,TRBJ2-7,TGTGCCAGCAGTTTACCCGGGACAGGGCTCGACGAGCAGTACTTC,CASSLPGTGLDEQYF
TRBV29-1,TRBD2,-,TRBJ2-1,TGCAGCGTTGAACCAGATCGGACTAGCGGGATCTACAATGAGCAGTTCTTC,CSVEPDRTSGIYNEQFF
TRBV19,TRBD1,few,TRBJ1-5,TGTGCCAGTAGTATTCGACAGGGCGGGAGCAATCAGCCCCAGCATTTT,CASSIRQGGSNQPQHF
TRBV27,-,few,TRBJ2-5,TGTGCCAGCAGTTTGGGGCAACAAGAGACCCAGTACTTC,CASSLGQQETQYF
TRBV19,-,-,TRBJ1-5,TGTGCCAGTAGTATGATGCGGGGGAATCGCAATCAGCCCCAGCATTTT,CASSMMRGNRNQPQHF
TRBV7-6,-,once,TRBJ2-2,TGTGCCACCGCAGAGGTTCCTGGTGGGTGGGAGCTGTTTTTT,CATAEVPGGWELFF
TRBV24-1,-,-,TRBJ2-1,TGTGCCACCTCAGAGCCGGGTATCGGTGAGCAGTTCTTC,CATSEPGIGEQFF
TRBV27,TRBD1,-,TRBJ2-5,TGTGCCAGCAGCTTAGGGACAGAAGAGACCCAGTACTTC,CASSLGTEETQYF
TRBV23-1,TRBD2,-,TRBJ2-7,TGCGCCAGCAGCCCCGCCGGGGGGGCGAGAGAGCAGTACTTC,CASSPAGGAREQYF
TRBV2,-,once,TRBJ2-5,TGTGCCAGCAGTGTCCGGAGCCTAGAGACCCAGTACTTC,CASSVRSLETQYF
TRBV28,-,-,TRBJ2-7,TGTGCCAGCAGTTCCGGACAGCTCTCCTACGAGCAGTACTTC,CASSSGQLSYEQYF
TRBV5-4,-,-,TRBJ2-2,TGTGCCAGCAGCTTGGGGCTAGCCAGAGCCGGGGAGCTGTTTTTT,CASSLGLARAGELFF
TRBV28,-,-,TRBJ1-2,TGTGCCAGCAGTTTCGGCAGGGCCTCCTATGGCTACACCTTC,CASSFGRASYGYTF
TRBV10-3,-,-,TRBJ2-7,TGTGCCATCAGTGAAAGGGAGGCCGTGTACGAGCAGTACTTC,CAISEREAVYEQYF
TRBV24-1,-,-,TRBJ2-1,TGTGCCACCAGTCCCAGCGGGTGGTACAATGAGCAGTTCTTC,CATSPSGWYNEQFF
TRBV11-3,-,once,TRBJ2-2,TGTGCCAGCAGCTTGCGGGATGGGGCCGGGGAGCTGTTTTTT,CASSLRDGAGELFF
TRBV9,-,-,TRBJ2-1,TGTGCCAGCAGCGTAGATTTCCCATCCTCCTACAATGAGCAGTTCTTC,CASSVDFPSSYNEQFF
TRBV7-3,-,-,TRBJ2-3,TGTGCCAGCAGCTCCCTGGGGGGAAGCACAGATACGCAGTATTTT,CASSSLGGSTDTQYF
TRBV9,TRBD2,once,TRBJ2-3,TGTGCCAGCAGCCGACTAGCGGACACAGATACGCAGTATTTT,CASSRLADTDTQYF
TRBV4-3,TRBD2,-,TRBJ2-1,TGCGCCAGCAGCCAAGACTTACCTAGCGGGCGATACAATGAGCAGTTCTTC,CASSQDLPSGRYNEQFF
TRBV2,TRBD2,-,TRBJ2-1,TGTGCCAGCAGTGAAACTAGCGGGTCTCCGTTCTTC,CASSETSGSPFF
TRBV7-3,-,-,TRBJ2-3,TGTGCCAGCAGCCGGTCCAGGGAAAGCACAGATACGCAGTATTTT,CASSRSRESTDTQYF
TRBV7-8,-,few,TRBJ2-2,TGTGCCAGCAGCTTAGTACCAGGAATCCGGGAGCTGTTTTTT,CASSLVPGIRELFF